The subject of this entry is one TCR beta chain. No cognate antigen has been identified for it. No base qualities exist here, and no much larger clone lies one base off it. The cohort was made up of approximately 700 healthy bone marrow donors. All cohort members were sampled while nominally healthy, although unrecorded immune exposures were likely present. The donor was CMV seropositive and was included in the group of 250 to 300 seropositive cohort members. Each donor provided a peripheral blood sample, and peripheral blood mononuclear cells were used for TCR beta sequencing. Genomic DNA extraction from the blood cell samples was performed with the Qiagen DNeasy Blood Extraction Kit. This sample was included in a study of cytomegalovirus exposure and HLA in healthy donors (dated by TCRdb to 2015 to 2018). Regarding the study in general: An earlier analysis of some 600 of the donors reported 276 Gb of sequence data and around 120 million unique TCR beta sequences obtained from around 170 million T cells. The study used immunosequencing to profile the T cell repertoires of approximately 650 subjects and linked those repertoires to cytomegalovirus serostatus. Alongside the repertoire data, information on donor age, sex, ethnicity and CMV serostatus was compiled. In an earlier analysis of several hundred of the donors, high-throughput TCR beta sequencing was used to judge whether each TCR beta V gene segment behaved as functional or pseudogenic. Besides the first cohort of roughly 640 subjects, a separate validation cohort made up of 120 different subjects was used. In the later analysis, no new phenotypic data were used to find candidate immune exposures; instead, reliance was placed on TCR beta sequences and their occurrence across donors. Typing coverage varied by locus: roughly 620-640 donors for A, B, C, DRB1 and DQB1; approximately 500 for DQA1; around 570 for DPA1; 400 to 480 for DPB1. The study was designed to test whether signatures of past pathogen exposure could be identified by cataloging public T cell receptors. HLA typing included class I and class II loci at four-digit resolution. Four or five DR-DQ haplotypes were treated as single units for association and clustering because of strong linkage in the cohort. In a later genetic analysis, genome-wide SNP genotypes for about 55% of the 666 donors were used, and that subset was treated as a discovery cohort. Approximately 310 gigabases of sequencing data and some 85 million unique TCR sequences were included in an early release covering 500 to 750 HLA-typed donors. High-throughput TCR immunosequencing, statistical association of individual TCRs with disease status, and machine learning were combined to predict cytomegalovirus infection status. Among some 400 genotyped donors of the cohort, an average of approximately 230,000 unique TCR beta nucleotide sequences were sequenced per donor, 15% to 20% of them non-productive. To study patterns of TCR occurrence, a later analysis re-analyzed previously published TCR beta repertoires from around 660 donors and added high-resolution HLA genotyping. All discovery cohort repertoires had been generated using a single sequencing platform. Of the roughly 400 genotyped donors, roughly 76% were placed in the genetic ancestry cluster associated with self-reported Caucasian donors. Paper-wide results and their limitations: In both the original and validation cohorts, the classifier was reported to diagnose cytomegalovirus status with high specificity and sensitivity. A later genetic analysis associated a missense DCLRE1C variant with V-gene and J-gene trimming of TCR beta chains, and an independent cohort replicated the association. In vitro tests confirmed that a few of the cytomegalovirus-associated TCR beta chains recognize cytomegalovirus antigens. A later analysis found that most CMV-associated TCR beta chains appeared HLA-restricted, with HLA associations seemingly driven largely by CMV exposure. In this cohort, only TCR beta chains were sequenced, and detectable features were limited by the absence of alpha or paired-chain data. In a later analysis, HLA-associated TCR beta chains showed more clonal expansion and lower generation probabilities than non-associated chains that were equally common. Because counts were too low, 15 or so rarely observed V segments, including chromosome 9 orphons, were excluded from the earlier analysis of some 590 of the donors. The presence/absence analyses assumed that sequencing depth was roughly uniform across donors, and that assumption may not be true. In a later analysis, several top co-occurrence clusters were reported to appear linked to parvovirus B19, influenza, CMV and Epstein-Barr virus. A further reported finding was that TCR beta sequences accurately predicted the HLA-A and HLA-B alleles for most subjects in the first cohort. Most TCR sequences were observed very rarely across donors, whereas some public TCRs were present in many individuals. In an earlier analysis of 587 of the donors, most TCR beta V segments were observed in productive rearrangements about 87% or about 30% of the time, broadly matching IMGT annotations. A later analysis found that TCR association rates varied across HLA loci, with DRB1 alleles showing the most associated TCRs and HLA-C alleles the fewest. A cluster of highly shared sequence variants was judged likely to represent a technical artifact of the sequencing pipeline. HLA typing was unavailable for some donors at each locus, so association tests used only the typed subset. The authors suggested that the approach could potentially be extended to other disease states and immunological phenotypes. Specific HLA alleles were associated with roughly 17,000 TCR beta sequences at a false discovery rate of 0.05 in a later analysis. A later genetic analysis reported fewer N-insertions in productive TCRs among donors in an Asian-associated ancestry cluster than the roughly 720-donor mean. Correlated functional status among segregating V segments might be attributable to linkage disequilibrium, but an unknown experimental factor could not be ruled out. A total of fewer than 200 TCR beta chains were listed by the study as associated with cytomegalovirus. For the cohort, immune exposure information was limited to CMV serostatus. Strong co-occurrence of HLA alleles, especially DR and DQ, made assigning TCR associations to individual alleles difficult.

Preparation of the library involved the immunoSEQ multiplex PCR assay. A mixture of 60 forward primers for TCR Vbeta segments and 13 reverse primers for TCR Jbeta segments was used in the multiplex PCR. The CDR3 region of rearranged TCR beta genes was amplified from genomic DNA by a multiplex PCR assay. On the Illumina HiSeq System, the amplified TCR beta libraries were sequenced as 87-base-pair reads. The authors processed their data as follows. Across the 670 or so repertoires, a later analysis counted 60 million to 90 million unique TCR beta chains, roughly 11 million of which were shared by at least two donors. To remove PCR and sequencing errors, raw reads were error-corrected and collapsed into unique sequences using a nearest-neighbor algorithm that merged closely related sequences. CDR3 sequences were aligned to IMGT reference sequences to assign V, D and J gene segments. For a sequence to be retained, a match of at least six nucleotides was required to both a V gene segment and a J gene segment. Rearrangements were classified as productive when the CDR3 lacked stop codons and remained in frame with V and J, and all other rearrangements were classified as non-productive. Following IMGT convention, CDR3 was defined as the stretch from the second conserved V-encoded cysteine up to the conserved J-encoded phenylalanine. The earlier analysis of fewer than 750 of the donors excluded sequences that lacked an unambiguous match to a single V gene segment. In an earlier analysis of several hundred of the donors, a V segment was called functional when productive rearrangements were above 56.7%, and segregating when the standard deviation between donors exceeded 5%. A statistical classification framework was developed to diagnose cytomegalovirus status using the catalog of TCR beta chain sequences. In a later analysis, V and J genes were assigned by comparing TCR nucleotide sequences against IMGT/GENE-DB human TR gene sequences. The TCRdist pipeline was used in a later analysis to assign CDR3 sequences and most-parsimonious VDJ recombination scenarios. A later analysis defined each TCR beta chain by its CDR3 amino acid sequence plus V-gene family, and excluded reads lacking a unique V-gene family. To address suspected cross-contamination and a sequencing artifact, a later analysis removed some 620 highly shared, low-generation-probability nucleotide sequences. For each public chain, a later analysis derived a clonal expansion index from normalized ranks of inferred template counts within each repertoire. Generation probabilities in a later analysis came from a VDJ recombination model fitted to out-of-frame rearrangements, and those results were checked against IGoR. In a later analysis, hypergeometric tests were used to score TCR-TCR, TCR-HLA and TCR-CMV co-occurrence, with a repertoire-size bias correction applied to TCR pairs. A later analysis estimated false discovery rates by permuting HLA or CMV assignments 20 times. In a later analysis, co-occurring TCRs were grouped with DBSCAN, and TCRdist sequence similarity was added when clustering was performed within HLA-allele-positive subsets. For co-occurrence clustering, repertoires with fewer than 30,000 or more than 120,000 public chains were excluded, along with four to six repertoires with anomalous nucleotide sharing. In its TCRdb copy, this immuneACCESS table keeps in-frame sequences only and misses some clones. Where compared with another copy, unresolved V genes explain less than half of these, and the others have no known cause. D and trimming were read from the DNA, whereas the V and J calls and clone size are those reported in that table. The sample data list approximately 150,000 clones, and approximately 80% of these were observed just once. The top ten constitute roughly 5.2% of the sample.

The sequencing sample was made of PBMCs. The TCR sequence derives from a woman under 30 in good health and CMV-seropositive.

The DNA sequence is as follows: TGTGCCAGCAGTGAAGCGGGGGGGCCCTCCTACGAGCAGTACTTC. Its coded protein is CASSEAGGPSYEQYF. The V gene is TRBV6-1 and the J gene is TRBJ2-7, and perhaps TRBD2 as D gene, on 7 matching bases. V and J are truncated by 0 bases and 0 bases respectively, leaving an intervening sequence of 9 bases. CDR1 MNHNS and CDR2 SASEGT are derived from the germline V gene. Including the terminal cysteine and phenylalanine, the CDR3 comprises 15 residues. This entry keeps only the CDR3 DNA: 45 bases, framed from base 1.